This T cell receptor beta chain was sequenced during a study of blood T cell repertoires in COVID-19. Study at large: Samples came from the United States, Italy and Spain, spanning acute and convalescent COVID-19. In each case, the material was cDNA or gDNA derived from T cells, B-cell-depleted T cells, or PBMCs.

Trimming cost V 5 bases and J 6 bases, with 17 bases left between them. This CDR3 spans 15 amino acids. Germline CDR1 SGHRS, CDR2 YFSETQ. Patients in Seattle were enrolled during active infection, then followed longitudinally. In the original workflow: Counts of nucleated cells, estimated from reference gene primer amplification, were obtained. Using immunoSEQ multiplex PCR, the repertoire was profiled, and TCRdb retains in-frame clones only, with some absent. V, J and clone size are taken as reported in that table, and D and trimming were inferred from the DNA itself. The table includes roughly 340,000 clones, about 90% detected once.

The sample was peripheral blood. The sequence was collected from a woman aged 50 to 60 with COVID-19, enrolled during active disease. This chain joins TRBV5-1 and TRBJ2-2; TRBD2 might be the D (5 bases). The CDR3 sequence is CASSGEVGAPGELFF. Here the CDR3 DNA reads TGCGCCAGCAGTGGGGAAGTGGGAGCCCCCGGGGAGCTGTTTTTT.